Listed here are 29 T cell receptor beta chains from one sample, sequenced in a study of blood T cells in healthy people across ages. It was with a sample-barcoded 5' primer and a J-beta primer mix that a second PCR of about 7 to 12 cycles was run. TCRdb processed the 5' RACE reads anew with MiXCR; each CDR3 protein has one entry. The table records about 940,000 distinct CDR3 sequences, around 46% of them present only once. The sample consisted of blood. Receptors originate from a man under 40 in good health.

This sequence joins TRBV2 and TRBJ1-5; D not resolved. The CDR3 is 14 residues long. The ends were cut back, 2 bases at V and 6 bases at J, with 11 bases in the middle. Germline CDR1 and CDR2: SNHLY and FYNNEI. This CDR3 is CASSELGGSQPQHF. The CDR3 nucleotides are TGTGCCAGCAGTGAATTGGGCGGGAGTCAGCCCCAGCATTTT.

J is TRBJ2-6 and V is TRBV7-9; D ambiguous. This CDR3 spans 14 amino acids. Trimming took off 5 bases at V and 4 bases at J, with 9 bases between the two ends. CDR1 and CDR2 from the germline V gene are SEHNR and FQNEAQ (reference sequence). In DNA form, the CDR3 reads TGTGCCAGCAGCCCCCTACGGGGGGCCAACGTCCTGACTTTC. Residues: CASSPLRGANVLTF.

This clonotype showed up just a few times. The chain uses TRBV29-1 and TRBJ2-1; 9 nucleotides agree with TRBD2. J lost 6 bases, V lost 0 bases, and 12 bases had no gene match. This CDR3 spans 17 amino acids. CDR1 SQVTM and CDR2 ANQGSEA come from the germline V gene. The CDR3 loop reads CSVEEYPGGGATNEQFF. In DNA, the CDR3 is TGCAGCGTTGAAGAATATCCGGGCGGGGGGGCGACCAATGAGCAGTTCTTC.

The V and J genes are TRBV28 and TRBJ2-4; 10 nucleotides align to TRBD1. The trim removed 5 bases at V and 14 bases at J, leaving 15 bases unmatched. The germline V gene has CDR1 MDHEN and CDR2 SYDVKM. This CDR3 is built from 15 residues. CDR3 sequence: CASSAPGQGQKYEYF. Written as DNA, the CDR3 is TGTGCCAGCAGTGCTCCGGGACAGGGGCAAAAATACGAGTACTTC. The whole variable domain, filled in from reference TRBV28 and TRBJ2-4, reads DVKVTQSSRYLVKRTGEKVFLECVQDMDHENMFWYRQDPGLGLRLIYFSYDVKMKEKGDIPEGYSVSREKKERFSLILESASTNQTSMYLCASSAPGQGQKYEYFGAGTRLSVL.

This rearrangement joins TRBV13 to TRBJ2-3; 8 positions agree with TRBD1. The ends lost 4 bases at V and 1 base at J; junction bases unmatched: 4. This CDR3 comprises 15 residues. CDR1 is PRHDT, CDR2 FYEKMQ, per germline (reference sequence). CDR3 amino acids: CASSSRGRGTDTQYF. CDR3 sequence (DNA): TGTGCCAGCAGCTCCAGGGGGCGAGGCACAGATACGCAGTATTTT.

The chain uses TRBV7-2 and TRBJ2-7; a weak D match, TRBD1 (7 bases). The germline V and J ends were trimmed by 5 bases and 2 bases, with 13 bases remaining between them. The germline CDR1 and CDR2 sequences are SGHTA and FQGNSA. The CDR3 has 14 amino acids. The chain's CDR3 is CASSIQGGTYEQYF. The DNA for the CDR3 is TGTGCCAGCAGCATTCAGGGGGGCACCTACGAGCAGTACTTC.

The CDR3 DNA reads as TGTGCCAGCAGCCCCGACAGGGTTTGGGACTATGGCTACACCTTC. Encoded protein: CASSPDRVWDYGYTF. This chain links TRBV7-2 with TRBJ1-2, with 7 bases that match TRBD1. CDR3 length: 15 amino acids. The germline gives CDR1 SGHTA, CDR2 FQGNSA. With V trimmed by 5 bases and J by 3 bases, 9 bases remained unmatched. Complete variable domain (other parts from reference TRBV7-2 and TRBJ1-2): GAGVSQSPSNKVTEKGKDVELRCDPISGHTALYWYRQSLGQGLEFLIYFQGNSAPDKSGLPSDRFSAERTGGSVSTLTIQRTQQEDSAVYLCASSPDRVWDYGYTFGSGTRLTVV.

This clonotype showed up many times. The genes are TRBV7-2 and TRBJ1-2, with no clear D. Germline values: CDR1 SGHTA, CDR2 FQGNSA. V lost 1 base to trimming and J lost 3 bases, with 9 bases between them. The CDR3 is 14 amino acids. CDR3 residues: CASSLVVLDYGYTF. CDR3 in DNA: TGTGCCAGCAGCTTAGTTGTGCTAGACTATGGCTACACCTTC. The full variable domain, in which reference TRBV7-2 and TRBJ1-2 provide the parts outside the CDR3, is GAGVSQSPSNKVTEKGKDVELRCDPISGHTALYWYRQSLGQGLEFLIYFQGNSAPDKSGLPSDRFSAERTGGSVSTLTIQRTQQEDSAVYLCASSLVVLDYGYTFGSGTRLTVV.

The CDR3 here is CASSQLGTGGTDTQYF. The DNA of the CDR3 is TGCGCCAGCAGCCAACTGGGGACAGGGGGGACAGATACGCAGTATTTT. The chain has TRBV4-1 and TRBJ2-3, with 11 bases aligning to TRBD1. CDR1 MGHRA and CDR2 YSYEKL come from the germline V gene. This CDR3 is built from 16 residues. Unmatched junction bases numbered 4, after V lost 2 bases and J lost 3 bases.

A few counts support this clonotype. The chain carries TRBV29-1 and TRBJ2-7; D gene ambiguous. This CDR3 spans 12 amino acids. V dropped 6 bases and J dropped 3 bases, with 12 bases sitting between them. Germline values: CDR1 SQVTM, CDR2 ANQGSEA. The CDR3 DNA reads TGCAGCGTCTCTCTGGGTAGCTACGAGCAGTACTTC. Translation: CSVSLGSYEQYF.

This rearrangement joins TRBV6-2 or TRBV6-3 to TRBJ1-5; possible D gene TRBD1, 5 bases. This CDR3 has 16 amino acids. V was clipped by 8 bases and J by 2 bases, with 19 bases between them. Germline V CDR1 and CDR2: MNHEY, SVGEGT. This CDR3 reads CASSDGRAWGNQPQHF. For the CDR3, the DNA is TGTGCCAGCTCGGACGGCAGGGCCTGGGGCAATCAGCCCCAGCATTTT.

V gene TRBV15 combines with J gene TRBJ2-1; D unresolved. The germline V gene encodes CDR1 LNHNV and CDR2 YYDKDF (reference sequence). The CDR3 runs 14 residues. V shed 0 bases and J shed 4 bases, with 7 bases lying between them. The CDR3 bases are TGTGCCACCAGCAGAGAAGACGGATACAATGAGCAGTTCTTC. Its protein is CATSREDGYNEQFF. Variable domain in full (rest from reference TRBV15 and TRBJ2-1): DAMVIQNPRYQVTQFGKPVTLSCSQTLNHNVMYWYQQKSSQAPKLLFHYYDKDFNNEADTPDNFQSRRPNTSFCFLDIRSPGLGDTAMYLCATSREDGYNEQFFGPGTRLTVL.

A remark on this clonotype: The CDR3 ends on some other residue instead of the conserved phenylalanine or tryptophan, so this is likely a read error. This chain connects TRBV29-1 to TRBJ2-7, with TRBD1 identical over 10 bases. V was clipped by 3 bases and J by 2 bases; unmatched bases: 4. Germline V gene lookup returns CDR1 SQVTM and CDR2 ANQGSEA. CDR3 length: 14 residues. The CDR3 DNA is TGCAGCGTTGAGGGACAGGGGTCTCCCTACGAGCAGTACTTA. Encoded protein: CSVEGQGSPYEQYL.

The chain combines TRBV7-9 with TRBJ1-4; 7 bases are shared with TRBD1. J lost 0 bases, V lost 1 base, and 8 bases had no gene match. Germline V CDR1 and CDR2: SEHNR, FQNEAQ (reference sequence). The CDR3 is 18 amino acids. For the CDR3, the DNA is TGTGCCAGCAGCTTAGGGGACAGAAGTCTTGCAACTAATGAAAAACTGTTTTTT. Protein sequence: CASSLGDRSLATNEKLFF.

This clonotype was detected once. The CDR3 is CASSQIRRDRASYEQYF. The CDR3 DNA reads as TGTGCCAGCAGCCAGATCCGAAGGGACCGGGCTTCTTACGAGCAGTACTTC. V and J are TRBV6-4 and TRBJ2-5, with D possibly called TRBD1 or TRBD2 (5 bases each). The J call may be faulty, since TRBJ2-7 better matches the DNA end. The CDR3 extends over 17 amino acids. The germline CDR1 and CDR2 sequences are MRHNA and SNTAGT.

This chain joins TRBV28 and TRBJ2-1; 8 nucleotides align to TRBD1. CDR1 is MDHEN and CDR2 is SYDVKM in the germline V gene. The CDR3 totals 14 residues. J gave up 4 bases and V 6 bases, and 5 bases lay outside the gene matches. This CDR3 is CASRIDRGYNEQFF. CDR3 coding DNA: TGTGCCAGCAGGATCGACAGGGGATACAATGAGCAGTTCTTC.

This clonotype has a handful of counts. The chain couples TRBV7-8 to TRBJ2-5; D possibly corresponds to TRBD1 (6 bases). The CDR3 contains 13 residues. V was clipped by 8 bases and J by 5 bases, with 15 bases between them. Per the germline V gene, CDR1 is SGHVS and CDR2 is FQNEAQ. The CDR3 region is CASGNRVGETQYF. In DNA, the CDR3 is TGTGCCAGCGGTAACAGGGTCGGGGAGACCCAGTACTTC.

With respect to this clonotype: One end of the junction fails to match germline, which may point to a read error. The gene calls are TRBV12-3 or TRBV12-4 and TRBJ2-3; no clear D gene. This CDR3 contains 12 residues. The CDR3 DNA follows: TGTGCCAGCAGTCCCAGCCCAGATGCGCAATATTTT. Its translation: CASSPSPDAQYF.

This clonotype was detected only a few times. The chain couples TRBV10-3 to TRBJ1-1, with D unclear. Germline assignment: CDR1 ENHRY and CDR2 SYGVKD. The ends were cut back, 2 bases at V and 1 base at J, with 14 bases in the middle. This CDR3 has 16 residues. In nucleotides, the CDR3 is TGTGCCATCAGTGAGAGCGGTTTTGACGGGAACACTGAAGCTTTCTTT. Protein: CAISESGFDGNTEAFF.

The sample holds a few counts of this clonotype. The gene calls are TRBV6-5 and TRBJ2-7, with D perhaps matching TRBD1 (6 bases). CDR1 and CDR2 (germline): MNHEY, SVGAGI. This CDR3 has 16 residues. V shed 0 bases and J shed 2 bases, with 14 bases lying between them. The CDR3 DNA reads as TGTGCCAGCAGTTACTCGACAGGTCCCATCGCCTACGAGCAGTACTTC. Protein: CASSYSTGPIAYEQYF.

This clonotype has at least ten counts. V is TRBV29-1 and J is TRBJ2-1; D might be TRBD1 (6 bases). Trimming stripped 3 bases from V and 8 bases from J, with 11 bases between. The V gene's germline CDR1 is SQVTM and CDR2 ANQGSEA. The CDR3 runs to 12 residues. Here the CDR3 DNA reads TGCAGCGTTGAGTCGCAGGGGTATGAGCAGTTCTTC. Amino acids: CSVESQGYEQFF.

This chain joins TRBV14 and TRBJ2-7; a possible D gene is TRBD1 (6 bases). CDR1 SGHDN and CDR2 FVKESK come from the germline V gene. The CDR3 contains 14 residues. Trimming left V 4 bases short and J 4 bases short, with 14 bases between. CDR3 in amino acids: CASSPWTDPYEQYF. The DNA of the CDR3 is TGTGCCAGCAGCCCCTGGACAGACCCATACGAGCAGTACTTC.

The chain combines TRBV5-1 with TRBJ2-7; D gene uncertain. Per germline, CDR1 SGHRS and CDR2 YFSETQ. The CDR3 spans 15 residues. V was trimmed by 2 bases and J by 7 bases, leaving 19 bases between them. The CDR3 DNA follows: TGCGCCAGCAGCTTCTACAATCGGATTTACAATGAGCAGTACTTC. Protein product: CASSFYNRIYNEQYF. Full variable domain (outside the CDR3, taken from reference TRBV5-1 and TRBJ2-7): KAGVTQTPRYLIKTRGQQVTLSCSPISGHRSVSWYQQTPGQGLQFLFEYFSETQRNKGNFPGRFSGRQFSNSRSEMNVSTLELGDSALYLCASSFYNRIYNEQYFGPGTRLTVT.

The rearrangement links TRBV12-3 or TRBV12-4 to TRBJ1-6; D call uncertain. The CDR3 has 10 amino acids. Between the trimmed V and J ends, which lost 1 base and 13 bases, there was a span of 2 bases. This CDR3 reads CASSLGPLHF. In DNA, the CDR3 is TGTGCCAGCAGTTTAGGGCCCCTCCACTTT.

The chain couples TRBV29-1 to TRBJ2-3; no reliable D call. V lost 3 bases to trimming and J lost 1 base, with 11 bases between them. CDR3 length: 14 residues. Germline V CDR1 and CDR2: SQVTM, ANQGSEA. The CDR3 loop reads CSVDEGKGTDTQYF. The DNA of the CDR3 is TGCAGCGTTGATGAAGGGAAGGGCACAGATACGCAGTATTTT.

The chain combines TRBV7-2 with TRBJ2-3, with D tentatively TRBD1 or TRBD2 (5 bases each). CDR3 length equals 15 residues. Per germline, CDR1 SGHTA and CDR2 FQGNSA. Trimming left V 3 bases short and J 0 bases short, with 10 bases between. CDR3 amino acids: CASSLGVVSTDTQYF. The CDR3 coding sequence is TGTGCCAGCAGCTTGGGGGTCGTGAGCACAGATACGCAGTATTTT.

On this clonotype itself: At one end, the junction sequence differs from germline, possibly due to a read error. The gene calls are TRBV12-3 or TRBV12-4 and TRBJ2-1, with D possibly TRBD2 on 6 matching bases. The CDR3 loop spans 16 amino acids. This CDR3 is CASSITGGRTYDEQFF. The CDR3, as DNA: TGTGCCAGCAGTATAACCGGGGGACGGACCTACGATGAGCAGTTCTTC.

This clonotype has more than one count but fewer than ten. The V and J genes are TRBV7-2 and TRBJ2-1; D uncertain. Trimming shortened V by 6 bases and J by 6 bases, and 9 bases separated the two germline ends. The CDR3 covers 12 residues. CDR1 SGHTA and CDR2 FQGNSA come from the germline V gene. The CDR3 is CASSSPPNEQFF. The CDR3, as DNA: TGTGCCAGCAGTTCCCCCCCCAATGAGCAGTTCTTC.

The chain employs TRBV29-1 and TRBJ2-1; no reliable D call. V was clipped by 4 bases and J by 8 bases, with 6 bases between them. The germline CDR1 and CDR2 sequences are SQVTM and ANQGSEA. CDR3 length: 10 residues. CDR3 nucleotide sequence: TGCAGCGTTGGATCGTATGAGCAGTTCTTC. Its protein product is CSVGSYEQFF.